These T cell receptor beta chains were read from a single sample in a study of T cell repertoires in cytomegalovirus infection. One entry per CDR3 protein, called by TCRdb with MiXCR from the reads. The sample comprises under 850,000 distinct CDR3 sequences, around 35% of which are singletons, and approximately 18% rests with the top ten. These receptors lack a known antigen. Sequences were derived from cultured PBMCs, sampled from culture after CMV antigen stimulation. These receptors all come from a human donor in good health (CMV status not recorded). Some clones in this sample may be carry-over from other donors' samples. CDR3s include the opening cysteine and the closing phenylalanine or tryptophan. A D gene is named only where the DNA matches it firmly. The size field is filled for only some rows; it gives once, few, many or a size class.

CDR3 length: 15
J gene: TRBJ2-7
clone size: -
D gene: TRBD2
V gene: TRBV7-2
CDR3 protein: CASSPSGLGGYEQYF
CDR3 DNA: TGTGCCAGCAGCCCATCGGGACTAGGGGGCTACGAGCAGTACTTC

CDR3 length: 13
J gene: TRBJ1-1
clone size: many
D gene: -
V gene: TRBV7-2
CDR3 protein: CASSLSPDSEAFF
CDR3 DNA: TGTGCCAGCAGCTTATCGCCGGATAGTGAAGCTTTCTTT

CDR3 length: 11
J gene: TRBJ1-2
clone size: -
D gene: TRBD1
V gene: TRBV29-1
CDR3 protein: CSVEGQGGVAF
CDR3 DNA: TGCAGCGTTGAGGGACAGGGGGGTGTAGCCTTC

CDR3 length: 15
J gene: TRBJ2-1
clone size: once
D gene: TRBD2
V gene: TRBV19
CDR3 protein: CASSIGGSIYNEQFF
CDR3 DNA: TGTGCCAGTAGTATTGGCGGGAGTATCTACAATGAGCAGTTCTTC

CDR3 length: 14
J gene: TRBJ2-5
clone size: few
D gene: TRBD2
V gene: TRBV7-2
CDR3 protein: CASSSGLGQETQYF
CDR3 DNA: TGTGCCAGCAGCTCCGGACTAGGACAAGAGACCCAGTACTTC

CDR3 length: 15
J gene: TRBJ2-1
clone size: few
D gene: TRBD2
V gene: TRBV4-1
CDR3 protein: CASSPYSGREDEQFF
CDR3 DNA: TGCGCCAGCAGCCCCTATAGCGGGAGAGAAGATGAGCAGTTCTTC

CDR3 length: 12
J gene: TRBJ1-1
clone size: -
D gene: TRBD1
V gene: TRBV2
CDR3 protein: CASRENRGEAFF
CDR3 DNA: TGTGCCAGCAGGGAGAACAGGGGTGAAGCTTTCTTT

CDR3 length: 16
J gene: TRBJ2-3
clone size: -
D gene: -
V gene: TRBV4-3
CDR3 protein: CASSRHLAMGTDTQYF
CDR3 DNA: TGCGCCAGCAGCCGCCATCTAGCGATGGGCACAGATACGCAGTATTTT

CDR3 length: 21
J gene: TRBJ2-7
clone size: few
D gene: TRBD2
V gene: TRBV6-2/TRBV6-3
CDR3 protein: CASSYSETGTSGRSPTYEQYF
CDR3 DNA: TGTGCCAGCAGTTACTCCGAAACCGGGACTAGCGGGAGGTCCCCAACATACGAGCAGTACTTC

CDR3 length: 15
J gene: TRBJ2-5
clone size: many
D gene: TRBD2
V gene: TRBV12-3/TRBV12-4
CDR3 protein: CASSFGLAPQETQYF
CDR3 DNA: TGTGCCAGCAGTTTTGGACTAGCCCCACAAGAGACCCAGTACTTC

CDR3 length: 17
J gene: TRBJ2-1
clone size: few
D gene: TRBD2
V gene: TRBV12-3/TRBV12-4
CDR3 protein: CASSPRTSGAPYNEQFF
CDR3 DNA: TGTGCCAGCAGCCCTAGGACTAGCGGGGCCCCGTACAATGAGCAGTTCTTC

CDR3 length: 15
J gene: TRBJ2-2
clone size: -
D gene: -
V gene: TRBV4-2
CDR3 protein: CASSQEAVDTGELFF
CDR3 DNA: TGTGCCAGCAGCCAAGAGGCTGTCGACACCGGGGAGCTGTTTTTT

CDR3 length: 14
J gene: TRBJ2-5
clone size: -
D gene: -
V gene: TRBV23-1
CDR3 protein: CASSQSHRQETQYF
CDR3 DNA: TGCGCCAGCAGTCAAAGTCACCGCCAAGAGACCCAGTACTTC

CDR3 length: 15
J gene: TRBJ2-1
clone size: -
D gene: -
V gene: TRBV5-4
CDR3 protein: CASSLDYGSYNEQFF
CDR3 DNA: TGTGCCAGCAGCTTGGACTACGGGTCTTACAATGAGCAGTTCTTC

CDR3 length: 13
J gene: TRBJ2-3
clone size: -
D gene: -
V gene: TRBV19
CDR3 protein: CASSIDDVETQYF
CDR3 DNA: TGTGCCAGTAGTATTGACGACGTGGAAACGCAGTATTTT

CDR3 length: 14
J gene: TRBJ1-1
clone size: -
D gene: -
V gene: TRBV20-1
CDR3 protein: CSANAELMNTEAFF
CDR3 DNA: TGCAGTGCTAATGCGGAACTCATGAACACTGAAGCTTTCTTT

CDR3 length: 17
J gene: TRBJ2-7
clone size: -
D gene: TRBD1
V gene: TRBV2
CDR3 protein: CASTPFGTEWNSYEQYF
CDR3 DNA: TGTGCCAGCACCCCCTTCGGGACAGAATGGAACTCCTACGAGCAGTACTTC

CDR3 length: 15
J gene: TRBJ1-2
clone size: few
D gene: TRBD1
V gene: TRBV12-3/TRBV12-4
CDR3 protein: CASSSRGQGARGYTF
CDR3 DNA: TGTGCCAGCAGTTCAAGGGGACAGGGGGCACGAGGCTACACCTTC

CDR3 length: 14
J gene: TRBJ2-1
clone size: -
D gene: -
V gene: TRBV20-1
CDR3 protein: CSAMDGSSYNEQFF
CDR3 DNA: TGCAGTGCTATGGACGGGAGCTCCTACAATGAGCAGTTCTTC

CDR3 length: 18
J gene: TRBJ2-1
clone size: -
D gene: -
V gene: TRBV5-4
CDR3 protein: CASSPTSPYALDYNEQFF
CDR3 DNA: TGTGCCAGCAGCCCCACCTCCCCCTACGCGTTAGATTACAATGAGCAGTTCTTC

CDR3 length: 13
J gene: TRBJ1-1
clone size: few
D gene: -
V gene: TRBV9
CDR3 protein: CASSVVGSTEAFF
CDR3 DNA: TGTGCCAGCAGCGTAGTAGGGTCCACTGAAGCTTTCTTT

CDR3 length: 14
J gene: TRBJ1-1
clone size: few
D gene: -
V gene: TRBV20-1
CDR3 protein: CSASYRGPNTEAFF
CDR3 DNA: TGCAGTGCTAGTTATAGAGGGCCGAACACTGAAGCTTTCTTT

CDR3 length: 16
J gene: TRBJ2-1
clone size: -
D gene: -
V gene: TRBV14
CDR3 protein: CASSQVGGTSYNEQFF
CDR3 DNA: TGTGCCAGCAGCCAAGTAGGCGGGACTTCCTACAATGAGCAGTTCTTC

CDR3 length: 14
J gene: TRBJ2-2
clone size: few
D gene: TRBD2
V gene: TRBV7-2
CDR3 protein: CASSRTSGAGELFF
CDR3 DNA: TGTGCCAGCAGCCGGACTAGCGGGGCCGGGGAGCTGTTTTTT

CDR3 length: 15
J gene: TRBJ1-3
clone size: -
D gene: -
V gene: TRBV15
CDR3 protein: CATSRDRGAGNTIYF
CDR3 DNA: TGTGCCACCAGCAGAGATCGAGGGGCTGGAAACACCATATATTTT

CDR3 length: 15
J gene: TRBJ1-3
clone size: -
D gene: -
V gene: TRBV19
CDR3 protein: CASSITRSSGNTIYF
CDR3 DNA: TGTGCCAGTAGTATAACGAGGAGCTCTGGAAACACCATATATTTT

CDR3 length: 13
J gene: TRBJ1-4
clone size: -
D gene: -
V gene: TRBV19
CDR3 protein: CAAAVGTNEKLFF
CDR3 DNA: TGTGCCGCTGCCGTGGGAACTAATGAAAAACTGTTTTTT

CDR3 length: 14
J gene: TRBJ1-4
clone size: -
D gene: -
V gene: TRBV2
CDR3 protein: CASRGENGEEKLFF
CDR3 DNA: TGTGCCAGCAGGGGGGAAAATGGAGAGGAAAAACTGTTTTTT

CDR3 length: 15
J gene: TRBJ2-1
clone size: -
D gene: TRBD1
V gene: TRBV11-1
CDR3 protein: CASSSAATGASEQFF
CDR3 DNA: TGTGCCAGCAGCTCAGCGGCGACAGGGGCGAGTGAGCAGTTCTTC

CDR3 length: 15
J gene: TRBJ1-2
clone size: few
D gene: -
V gene: TRBV27
CDR3 protein: CASRIQGRLDYGYTF
CDR3 DNA: TGTGCCAGCAGGATACAGGGACGGTTAGACTATGGCTACACCTTC

CDR3 length: 14
J gene: TRBJ2-7
clone size: few
D gene: TRBD2
V gene: TRBV7-2
CDR3 protein: CATRKQRESYEQYF
CDR3 DNA: TGTGCCACCAGGAAGCAGCGGGAGTCTTACGAGCAGTACTTC

CDR3 length: 15
J gene: TRBJ2-5
clone size: few
D gene: TRBD1
V gene: TRBV6-1
CDR3 protein: CASSNPGTAKETQYF
CDR3 DNA: TGTGCCAGCAGCAACCCCGGGACAGCGAAAGAGACCCAGTACTTC

CDR3 length: 17
J gene: TRBJ2-1
clone size: -
D gene: TRBD2
V gene: TRBV7-2
CDR3 protein: CASSLVASGRGTNGQFF
CDR3 DNA: TGTGCCAGCAGCTTAGTCGCTAGCGGGAGGGGTACTAATGGGCAGTTCTTC

CDR3 length: 15
J gene: TRBJ1-5
clone size: -
D gene: -
V gene: TRBV4-3
CDR3 protein: CASSQDYDSNQPQHF
CDR3 DNA: TGCGCCAGCAGCCAAGATTACGACAGCAATCAGCCCCAGCATTTT

CDR3 length: 19
J gene: TRBJ1-1
clone size: once
D gene: TRBD1
V gene: TRBV4-1
CDR3 protein: CASSQEGRYMGTGYAEAFF
CDR3 DNA: TGCGCCAGCAGCCAAGAGGGAAGGTACATGGGGACAGGGTACGCTGAAGCTTTCTTT

CDR3 length: 12
J gene: TRBJ1-6
clone size: many
D gene: -
V gene: TRBV6-1
CDR3 protein: CAVRGTIPPLHF
CDR3 DNA: TGTGCCGTGAGGGGCACTATTCCACCCCTCCACTTT

CDR3 length: 13
J gene: TRBJ1-2
clone size: -
D gene: -
V gene: TRBV19
CDR3 protein: CAVRRGTNYGYTF
CDR3 DNA: TGTGCCGTTAGACGGGGTACCAACTATGGCTACACCTTC

CDR3 length: 14
J gene: TRBJ2-3
clone size: -
D gene: TRBD2
V gene: TRBV10-3
CDR3 protein: CAIKTSGGTDTQYF
CDR3 DNA: TGTGCCATCAAAACTAGCGGGGGCACAGATACGCAGTATTTT

CDR3 length: 15
J gene: TRBJ1-2
clone size: many
D gene: -
V gene: TRBV6-1
CDR3 protein: CASILEGTLNYGYTF
CDR3 DNA: TGTGCCAGCATCCTTGAGGGGACTTTGAACTATGGCTACACCTTC

CDR3 length: 17
J gene: TRBJ1-6
clone size: many
D gene: -
V gene: TRBV7-2
CDR3 protein: CASSRTGASSYNSPLHF
CDR3 DNA: TGTGCCAGCAGCCGGACGGGCGCAAGCTCCTATAATTCACCCCTCCACTTT

CDR3 length: 14
J gene: TRBJ1-6
clone size: -
D gene: -
V gene: TRBV7-8
CDR3 protein: CASSFRGINSPLHF
CDR3 DNA: TGTGCCAGCAGCTTTCGGGGGATAAATTCACCCCTCCACTTT

CDR3 length: 12
J gene: TRBJ1-1
clone size: -
D gene: -
V gene: TRBV29-1
CDR3 protein: CSVGPGSTEAFF
CDR3 DNA: TGCAGCGTAGGACCAGGGTCCACTGAAGCTTTCTTT

CDR3 length: 12
J gene: TRBJ2-7
clone size: -
D gene: -
V gene: TRBV20-1
CDR3 protein: CSARGWQGEQYF
CDR3 DNA: TGCAGTGCTAGGGGTTGGCAAGGCGAGCAGTACTTC

CDR3 length: 13
J gene: TRBJ1-2
clone size: -
D gene: -
V gene: TRBV15
CDR3 protein: CATSRDVNYGYTF
CDR3 DNA: TGTGCCACCAGCAGAGACGTAAACTATGGCTACACCTTC

CDR3 length: 15
J gene: TRBJ2-1
clone size: -
D gene: TRBD2
V gene: TRBV12-3/TRBV12-4
CDR3 protein: CASSPPGGPYNEQFF
CDR3 DNA: TGTGCCAGCAGCCCACCGGGGGGGCCCTACAATGAGCAGTTCTTC